This T cell receptor (beta chain) was recovered during a study of blood T cell repertoires in COVID-19. Assay: immunoSEQ multiplex PCR; the TCRdb copy retains only in-frame clones and omits some. The sample shows about 81,000 clones, 88% of them seen only once. Trimming took 5 bases from V and 9 from J; bases not matched to a gene: 10. Per the germline V gene, CDR1 is MNHEY and CDR2 is SVGEGT. The CDR3 is made up of 13 amino acids. Input material: peripheral blood. This sequence originates from an elderly woman with acute or convalescent COVID-19. The V gene is TRBV6-2 or TRBV6-3, the J gene TRBJ2-7; TRBD1 aligns across 7 bases. The CDR3 loop reads CASSAQTGVGQYF. The CDR3 nucleotides read TGTGCCAGCAGTGCGCAAACAGGGGTCGGGCAGTACTTC.